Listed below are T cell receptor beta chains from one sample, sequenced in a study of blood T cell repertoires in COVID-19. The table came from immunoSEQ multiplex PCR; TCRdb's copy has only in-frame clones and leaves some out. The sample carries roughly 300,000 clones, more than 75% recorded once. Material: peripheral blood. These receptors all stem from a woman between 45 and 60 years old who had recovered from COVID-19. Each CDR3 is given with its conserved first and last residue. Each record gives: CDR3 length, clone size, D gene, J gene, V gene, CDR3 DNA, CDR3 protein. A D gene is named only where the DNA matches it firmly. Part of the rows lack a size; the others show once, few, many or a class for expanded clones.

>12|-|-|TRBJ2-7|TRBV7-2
TGTGCCAGCAGCTCCCTTTCGTACGAGCAGTACTTC
CASSSLSYEQYF
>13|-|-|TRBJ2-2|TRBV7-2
TGTGCCAGCAATTCGGTGAACACCGGGGAGCTGTTTTTT
CASNSVNTGELFF
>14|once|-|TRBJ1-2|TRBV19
TGTGCCAGTAGTATAGACCGACAACTCAAGGGCTACACCTTC
CASSIDRQLKGYTF
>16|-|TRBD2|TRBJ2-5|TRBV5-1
TGCGCCAGCAGCTTGGCCCCTAGCGGGGGGCGAGAGACCCAGTACTTC
CASSLAPSGGRETQYF
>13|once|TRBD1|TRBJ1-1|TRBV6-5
TGTGCCAGCAGGTCTACAGGGGGGACTGAAGCTTTCTTT
CASRSTGGTEAFF
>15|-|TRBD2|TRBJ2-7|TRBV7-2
TGTGCCAGCAGCTTATTAGCGGGGGACCCCTACGAGCAGTACTTC
CASSLLAGDPYEQYF
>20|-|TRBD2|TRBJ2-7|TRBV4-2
TGTGCCAGCAGCCGCACCTCTAGCGGATCCCAGGTCGCCAGCTCCTACGAGCAGTACTTC
CASSRTSSGSQVASSYEQYF
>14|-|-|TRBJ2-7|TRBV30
TGTGCCTGGAGTACCCCGTTTGGAGCCTACGAGCAGTACTTC
CAWSTPFGAYEQYF
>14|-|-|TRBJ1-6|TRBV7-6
TGTGCCAGCAGCCGACAGGCCAATAATTCACCCCTCCACTTT
CASSRQANNSPLHF
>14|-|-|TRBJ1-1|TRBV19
TGTGCCAGTAGTATAGCCAGGGGAACCACTGAAGCTTTCTTT
CASSIARGTTEAFF
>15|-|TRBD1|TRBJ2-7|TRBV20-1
TGCAGTGCTACTGATTACCGGGACAGCTCCTACGAGCAGTACTTC
CSATDYRDSSYEQYF
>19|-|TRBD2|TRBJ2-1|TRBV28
TGTGCCAGCAGTTTAGGGACTAGCGGGGGGAGCACTGGCTACAATGAGCAGTTCTTC
CASSLGTSGGSTGYNEQFF
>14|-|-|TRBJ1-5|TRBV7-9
TGTGCCAGCAGCTCAACTAATAGCAATCAGCCCCAGCATTTT
CASSSTNSNQPQHF
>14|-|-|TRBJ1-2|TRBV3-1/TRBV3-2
TGTGCCAGCAGCCAAGGGAGGGTTGGCTATGGCTACACCTTC
CASSQGRVGYGYTF
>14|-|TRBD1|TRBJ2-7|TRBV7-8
TGTGCCAGCACATTCGGGACAGGCGGCTACGAGCAGTACTTC
CASTFGTGGYEQYF
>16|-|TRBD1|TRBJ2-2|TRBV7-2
TGTGCCAGCAGCACCGGGACAGGAGACAACACCGGGGAGCTGTTTTTT
CASSTGTGDNTGELFF